The table lists the clone carrying this T cell receptor beta chain with a few counts. Its antigen is unknown. The data were obtained in a study of T cells in Graves' hyperthyroidism and ophthalmopathy. Overall study context: Peripheral blood was drawn at first diagnosis, prior to all treatment.

This CDR3 has 14 residues. Germline CDR1 and CDR2: SGHNT and YYREEE (reference sequence). V was pared by 3 bases and J by 4 bases, with 5 bases of the junction left unmatched. The diagnostic basis comprised clinical symptoms, serum thyroxine and TRAb, thyroid ultrasound and orbital computed tomography. RNA transcripts yielded amplified TCR beta CDR3 regions. Carried out on the TCR CDR3, a first-round RT-PCR used the HTBI primer set. TCRdb reprocessed the multiplex PCR reads via MiXCR and lists one record per CDR3 protein. The top ten clones hold less than 65% of a sample with hundreds of thousands of distinct CDR3 sequences, about 22% of them seen once. Study observations and caveats: The blood repertoire included most of the expanded thyroid clonotypes above 0.001.

This TCR was sampled from a woman in her sixties or seventies with Graves' ophthalmopathy. The rearrangement links TRBV5-4 to TRBJ1-1; 8 bases map to TRBD1. Material for sequencing was blood. The CDR3 nucleotides are TGTGCCAGCAGCTCAGGGGGCGCGGTCACTGAAGCTTTCTTT. Amino acid sequence: CASSSGGAVTEAFF.